This is a list of T cell receptor beta chains from one sample in a study of early T cells in non-severe SARS-CoV-2 infection. TCRdb independently ran MiXCR on the 5' RACE reads; one entry per CDR3 protein. This table has about 90,000 distinct CDR3 sequences, roughly 12% appearing once. The sample in question was whole blood, obtained at baseline. All receptors come from an adult who was a healthcare worker with PCR-confirmed SARS-CoV-2 infection or an uninfected control (not recorded which). CDR3s leave out the opening cysteine and the closing phenylalanine or tryptophan. Fields, in order: J gene, V gene, clone size, CDR3 protein. For some rows the clone size is stated as once, few or many, or as a class when expanded; others skip it.

j_call: TRBJ1-1
v_call: TRBV7-3
clone_size: few
cdr3_aa: ASSSSGTGGLRTEAF

j_call: TRBJ1-2
v_call: TRBV24-1
clone_size: NA
cdr3_aa: ATSDSLGGGFDGYT

j_call: TRBJ2-7
v_call: TRBV10-1
clone_size: few
cdr3_aa: ASSADSSYEQY

j_call: TRBJ2-6
v_call: TRBV30
clone_size: NA
cdr3_aa: AWTPDRGLAGANVLT

j_call: TRBJ2-1
v_call: TRBV5-6
clone_size: few
cdr3_aa: ASSLLSGVSYNEQF

j_call: TRBJ2-5
v_call: TRBV3-1
clone_size: few
cdr3_aa: ASSHLRAGTQY

j_call: TRBJ1-2
v_call: TRBV28
clone_size: NA
cdr3_aa: ASSSRVYGYT

j_call: TRBJ2-1
v_call: TRBV12-5
clone_size: NA
cdr3_aa: ASGSSGQGRDEQF

j_call: TRBJ2-3
v_call: TRBV2
clone_size: few
cdr3_aa: ASSDIAGGPSDTQY

j_call: TRBJ1-4
v_call: TRBV12-3/TRBV12-4
clone_size: many
cdr3_aa: ASSRDREKLF

j_call: TRBJ2-6
v_call: TRBV5-5
clone_size: NA
cdr3_aa: ASRPDAPRANVLT

j_call: TRBJ1-6
v_call: TRBV12-3/TRBV12-4
clone_size: few
cdr3_aa: ASSLGRRSPLH

j_call: TRBJ2-3
v_call: TRBV20-1
clone_size: NA
cdr3_aa: SARAAGTDTQY

j_call: TRBJ2-5
v_call: TRBV7-2
clone_size: few
cdr3_aa: ASSLMRLAGGLETQY

j_call: TRBJ2-7
v_call: TRBV5-1
clone_size: few
cdr3_aa: ASSRTTESYEQY

j_call: TRBJ1-1
v_call: TRBV10-1
clone_size: NA
cdr3_aa: ASSGGRTNTEAF

j_call: TRBJ2-7
v_call: TRBV6-2/TRBV6-3
clone_size: NA
cdr3_aa: ASRPSGTGFSEQY

j_call: TRBJ2-5
v_call: TRBV6-1
clone_size: many
cdr3_aa: ASSFRTGPGAAQY

j_call: TRBJ2-1
v_call: TRBV20-1
clone_size: NA
cdr3_aa: SARLAGDREQF

j_call: TRBJ2-7
v_call: TRBV12-3/TRBV12-4
clone_size: NA
cdr3_aa: ASSLHGMGFSYEQY

j_call: TRBJ2-7
v_call: TRBV27
clone_size: few
cdr3_aa: ASSRVGYEQY

j_call: TRBJ2-1
v_call: TRBV11-1
clone_size: NA
cdr3_aa: ASSLGSGRSEQF

j_call: TRBJ1-4
v_call: TRBV5-1
clone_size: NA
cdr3_aa: ASSFYSSNEKLF

j_call: TRBJ2-5
v_call: TRBV12-3/TRBV12-4
clone_size: few
cdr3_aa: ATSLAGPGEGTQY

j_call: TRBJ2-7
v_call: TRBV10-2
clone_size: NA
cdr3_aa: ASSLLLGRESYEQY

j_call: TRBJ2-7
v_call: TRBV10-1
clone_size: NA
cdr3_aa: ASSESTPPYEQY

j_call: TRBJ2-3
v_call: TRBV27
clone_size: many
cdr3_aa: ASSATAGLLDTQY

j_call: TRBJ2-2
v_call: TRBV5-1
clone_size: few
cdr3_aa: ASSPGQANTGELF